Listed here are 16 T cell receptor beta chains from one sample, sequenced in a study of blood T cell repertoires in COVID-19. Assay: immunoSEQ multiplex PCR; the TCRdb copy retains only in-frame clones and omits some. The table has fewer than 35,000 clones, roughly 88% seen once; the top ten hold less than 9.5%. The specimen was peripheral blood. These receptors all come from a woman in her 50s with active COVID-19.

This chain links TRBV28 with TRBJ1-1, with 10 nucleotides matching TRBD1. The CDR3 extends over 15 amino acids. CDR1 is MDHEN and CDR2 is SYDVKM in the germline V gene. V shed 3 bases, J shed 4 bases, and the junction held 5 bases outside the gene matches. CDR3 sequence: CASSLTGGPSTEAFF. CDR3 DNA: TGTGCCAGCAGTTTGACAGGGGGCCCGAGCACTGAAGCTTTCTTT.

CDR3 amino acids: CASSSGLAGGSEQFF. The DNA of the CDR3 is TGTGCCAGCAGCTCCGGACTAGCGGGAGGATCTGAGCAGTTCTTC. The V call is TRBV7-3, the J call TRBJ2-1, with 14 bases identical to TRBD2. J gave up 9 bases and V 4 bases, and 5 bases lay outside the gene matches. Germline CDR1 SGHTA, CDR2 FQGTGA. This CDR3 has 15 amino acids.

CDR3 loop: CASLGQGPSTDTQYF. The DNA of the CDR3 is TGTGCCTCCTTGGGGCAAGGGCCTAGCACAGATACGCAGTATTTT. This rearrangement joins TRBV30 to TRBJ2-3; D may be TRBD1 (5 bases). Germline values: CDR1 GTSNPN, CDR2 SVGIG (reference sequence). This CDR3 has 15 residues. Trimming removed 7 bases from V and 0 bases from J, with 17 bases in between.

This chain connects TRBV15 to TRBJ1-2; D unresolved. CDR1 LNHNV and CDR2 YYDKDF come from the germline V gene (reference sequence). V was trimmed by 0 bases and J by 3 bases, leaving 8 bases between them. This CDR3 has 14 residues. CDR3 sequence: CATSREGGDYGYTF. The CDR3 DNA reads TGTGCCACCAGCAGAGAAGGAGGAGACTATGGCTACACCTTC.

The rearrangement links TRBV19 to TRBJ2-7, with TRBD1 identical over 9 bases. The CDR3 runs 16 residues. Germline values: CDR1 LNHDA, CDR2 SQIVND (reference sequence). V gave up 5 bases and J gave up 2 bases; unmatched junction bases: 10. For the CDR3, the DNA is TGTGCCAGTAGTCCCAGGACAGGGGTAGGTGCCTACGAGCAGTACTTC. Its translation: CASSPRTGVGAYEQYF.

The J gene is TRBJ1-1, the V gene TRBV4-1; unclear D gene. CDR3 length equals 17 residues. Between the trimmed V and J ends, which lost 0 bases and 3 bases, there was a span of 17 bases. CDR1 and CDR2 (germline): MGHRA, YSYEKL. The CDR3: CASSQESLGGGDTEAFF. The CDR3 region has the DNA TGCGCCAGCAGCCAAGAGTCTCTCGGAGGCGGAGACACTGAAGCTTTCTTT.

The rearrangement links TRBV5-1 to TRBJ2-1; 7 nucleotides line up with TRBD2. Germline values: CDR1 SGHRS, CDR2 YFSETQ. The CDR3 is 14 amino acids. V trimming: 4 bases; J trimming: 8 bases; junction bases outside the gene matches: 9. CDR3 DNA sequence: TGCGCCAGCAGCCTTCGGGGGGAATGGGATGAGCAGTTCTTC. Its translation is CASSLRGEWDEQFF.

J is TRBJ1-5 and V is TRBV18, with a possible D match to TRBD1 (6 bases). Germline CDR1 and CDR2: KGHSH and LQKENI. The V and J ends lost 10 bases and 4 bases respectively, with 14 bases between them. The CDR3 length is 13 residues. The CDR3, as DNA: TGTGCCACCTCGGGGGGGCCTAATCAGCCCCAGCATTTT. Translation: CATSGGPNQPQHF.

As DNA, the CDR3 is TGTGCCAGCAGCATTACAGTAAACTATAATTCACCCCTCCACTTT. It yields the protein CASSITVNYNSPLHF. V gene TRBV5-8 combines with J gene TRBJ1-6; D unresolved. V lost 4 bases and J lost 3, with 11 bases in between. CDR3 length equals 15 residues. Germline V lookup: CDR1 SGHTS, CDR2 YDEGEE.

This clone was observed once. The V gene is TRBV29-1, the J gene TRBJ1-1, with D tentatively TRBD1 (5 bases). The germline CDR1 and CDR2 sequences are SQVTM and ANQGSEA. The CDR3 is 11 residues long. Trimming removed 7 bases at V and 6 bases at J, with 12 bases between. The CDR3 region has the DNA TGCAGCGCAACTTGGGGGGCTGAAGCTTTCTTT. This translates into CSATWGAEAFF.

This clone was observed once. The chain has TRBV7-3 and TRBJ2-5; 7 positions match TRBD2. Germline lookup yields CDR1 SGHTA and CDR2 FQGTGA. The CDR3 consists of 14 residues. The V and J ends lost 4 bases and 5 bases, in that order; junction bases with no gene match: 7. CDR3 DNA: TGTGCCAGCAGCTCGGGCGGGGGTAGGGAGACCCAGTACTTC. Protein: CASSSGGGRETQYF.

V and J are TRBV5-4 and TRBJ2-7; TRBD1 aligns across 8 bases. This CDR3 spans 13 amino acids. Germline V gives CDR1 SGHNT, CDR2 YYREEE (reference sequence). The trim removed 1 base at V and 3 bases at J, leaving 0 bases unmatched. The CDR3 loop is CASSLTGGYEQYF. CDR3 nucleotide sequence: TGTGCCAGCAGCTTGACAGGGGGCTACGAGCAGTACTTC.

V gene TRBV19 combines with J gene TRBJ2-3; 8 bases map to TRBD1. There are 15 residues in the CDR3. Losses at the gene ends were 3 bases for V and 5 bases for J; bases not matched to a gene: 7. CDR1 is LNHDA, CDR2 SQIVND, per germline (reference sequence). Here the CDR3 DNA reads TGTGCCAGTAGTATTGGACAGGGTGTTAGAGATACGCAGTATTTT. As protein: CASSIGQGVRDTQYF.

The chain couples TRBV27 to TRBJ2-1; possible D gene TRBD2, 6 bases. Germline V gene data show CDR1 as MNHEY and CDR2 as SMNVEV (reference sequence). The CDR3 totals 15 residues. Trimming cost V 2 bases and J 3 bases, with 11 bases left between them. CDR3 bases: TGTGCCAGCAGTTTAACAGCGGGCCACTACAATGAGCAGTTCTTC. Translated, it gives CASSLTAGHYNEQFF.

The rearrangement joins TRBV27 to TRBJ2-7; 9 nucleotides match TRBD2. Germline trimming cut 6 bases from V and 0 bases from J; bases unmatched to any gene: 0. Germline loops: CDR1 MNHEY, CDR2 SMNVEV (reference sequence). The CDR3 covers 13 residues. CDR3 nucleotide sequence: TGTGCCAGCAGGACTAGCGGCTCCTACGAGCAGTACTTC. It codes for CASRTSGSYEQYF.

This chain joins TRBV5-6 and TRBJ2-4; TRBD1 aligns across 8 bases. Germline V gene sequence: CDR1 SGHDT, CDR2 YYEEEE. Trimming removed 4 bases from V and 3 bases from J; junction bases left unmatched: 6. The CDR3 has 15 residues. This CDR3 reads CASSVLTGVKNIQYF. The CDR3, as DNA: TGTGCCAGCAGCGTGTTGACAGGGGTCAAAAACATTCAGTACTTC.